This T cell receptor beta chain is from a study of blood T cell repertoires in COVID-19. About the study: Both acute and convalescent COVID-19 samples were obtained from the United States, Italy and Spain. PBMCs, B-cell-depleted T cells, or T cells were the source of the cDNA or gDNA that made up the material.

The CDR3 loop spans 17 amino acids. Germline CDR1 and CDR2: SGDLS and YYNGEE. Trimming took 3 bases from V and 0 from J, leaving 17 bases between them. Per the original methods: Quantification of nucleated cells was approximated via reference gene primer amplification. Here immunoSEQ multiplex PCR was the method, and the copy in TCRdb shows in-frame clones only, minus some. The V and J calls and clone size were taken over from that table, and D and trimming were inferred from the DNA. The sample includes about 81,000 clones, about four fifths of them seen just once. The receptor was derived from a human donor in a cohort sampled during active COVID-19. Material: peripheral blood. The rearrangement joins TRBV9 to TRBJ2-3, with D possibly being TRBD1 (7 bases). The CDR3 nucleotides are TGTGCCAGCAGCGGAACTCAGGGGGGTCTTAGCACAGATACGCAGTATTTT. This translates into CASSGTQGGLSTDTQYF.